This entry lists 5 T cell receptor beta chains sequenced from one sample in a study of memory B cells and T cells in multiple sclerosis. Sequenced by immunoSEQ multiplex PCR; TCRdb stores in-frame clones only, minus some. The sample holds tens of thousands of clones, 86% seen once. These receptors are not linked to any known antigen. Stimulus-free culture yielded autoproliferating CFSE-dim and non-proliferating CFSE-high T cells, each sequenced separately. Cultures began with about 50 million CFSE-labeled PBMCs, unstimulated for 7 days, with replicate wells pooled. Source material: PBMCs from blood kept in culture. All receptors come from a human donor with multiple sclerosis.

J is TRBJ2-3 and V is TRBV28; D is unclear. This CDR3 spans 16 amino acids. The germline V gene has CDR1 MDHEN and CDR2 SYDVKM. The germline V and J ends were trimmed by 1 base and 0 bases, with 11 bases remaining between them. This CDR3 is CASSLLGTLSTDTQYF. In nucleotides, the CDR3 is TGTGCCAGCAGTTTATTGGGTACCCTTAGCACAGATACGCAGTATTTT.

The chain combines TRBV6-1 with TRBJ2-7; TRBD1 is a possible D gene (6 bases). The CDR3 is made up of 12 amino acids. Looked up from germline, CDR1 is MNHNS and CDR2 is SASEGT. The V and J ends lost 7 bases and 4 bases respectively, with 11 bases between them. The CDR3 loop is CASIIQGYEQYF. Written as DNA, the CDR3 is TGTGCCAGCATTATACAGGGATACGAGCAGTACTTC.

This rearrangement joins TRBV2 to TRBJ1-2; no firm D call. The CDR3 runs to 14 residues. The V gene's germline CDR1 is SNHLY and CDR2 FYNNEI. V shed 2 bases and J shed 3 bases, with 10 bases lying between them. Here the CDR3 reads CASSERTDYYGYTF. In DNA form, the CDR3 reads TGTGCCAGCAGTGAACGAACGGATTACTATGGCTACACCTTC.

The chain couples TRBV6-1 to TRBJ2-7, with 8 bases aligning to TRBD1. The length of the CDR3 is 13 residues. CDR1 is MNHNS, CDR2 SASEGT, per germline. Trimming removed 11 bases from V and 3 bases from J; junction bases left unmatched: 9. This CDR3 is CAFNRGAGYEQYF. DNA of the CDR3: TGTGCCTTCAACAGGGGGGCCGGCTACGAGCAGTACTTC.

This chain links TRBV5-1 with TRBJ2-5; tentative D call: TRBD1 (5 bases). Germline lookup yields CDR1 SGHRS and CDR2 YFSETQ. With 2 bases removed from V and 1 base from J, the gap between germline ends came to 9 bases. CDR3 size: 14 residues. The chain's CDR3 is CASSFGHRQETQYF. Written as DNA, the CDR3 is TGCGCCAGCAGCTTTGGACACCGCCAAGAGACCCAGTACTTC. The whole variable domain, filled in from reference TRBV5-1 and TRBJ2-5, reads KAGVTQTPRYLIKTRGQQVTLSCSPISGHRSVSWYQQTPGQGLQFLFEYFSETQRNKGNFPGRFSGRQFSNSRSEMNVSTLELGDSALYLCASSFGHRQETQYFGPGTRLLVL.